These T cell receptor beta chains were read from a single sample in a study of technical replicates of blood from a handful of donors. Libraries were prepared by immunoSEQ multiplex PCR; TCRdb keeps only in-frame clonotypes and omits some of them. The sample lists around 60,000 clones, approximately 86% occurring once. Specimen: PBMCs. Receptors originate from a human donor in good health. Some clones in this sample may be carry-over from other donors' samples. The CDR3 runs from the conserved cysteine through the conserved F or W. Clone size appears in some rows only: once, few, many, or a class for an expanded clone.

>TRBV4-3|TRBJ2-1|-
CASSQEGGRNYNEQFF
>TRBV27|TRBJ1-2|-
CASRFGLQGGSEGYTF
>TRBV2|TRBJ1-4|-
CASSGGFATNEKLFF
>TRBV7-2|TRBJ2-7|-
CATSRGAGAPYEQYF
>TRBV18|TRBJ2-7|-
CASSPVSGVRLEQYF
>TRBV7-8|TRBJ2-7|-
CASSVGRSYEQYF
>TRBV7-6|TRBJ2-1|-
CASSVRGHHEQFF
>TRBV18|TRBJ2-6|-
CASSPGGQTGANVLTF
>TRBV18|TRBJ2-1|-
CASSPTDRLGSQFF
>TRBV5-1|TRBJ1-1|few
CASSRNYNTEAFF
>TRBV4-1|TRBJ2-5|-
CASSQGGTSGGAWETQYF
>TRBV5-1|TRBJ2-1|-
CASSFARQNNEQFF
>TRBV9|TRBJ2-1|-
CASSIGTSVLGQFF
>TRBV11-2|TRBJ2-3|-
CASSPGGFGTDTQYF
>TRBV7-2|TRBJ2-5|once
CASSLGQGQETQYF
>TRBV11-2|TRBJ2-7|-
CASSLGGTVSYEQYF
>TRBV7-9|TRBJ1-2|-
CASSTTGVNYGYTF
>TRBV5-4|TRBJ2-5|-
CASSLTDGAQYF
>TRBV18|TRBJ2-2|-
CASSPPASGSKNGELFF
>TRBV14|TRBJ1-1|-
CASSLWGYTEAFF
>TRBV7-9|TRBJ2-3|-
CASSLAEGTAQYF
>TRBV4-1|TRBJ2-3|-
CASSWLAGTNTDTQYF
>TRBV7-9|TRBJ1-6|-
CASTPGGQGNNSPLHF
>TRBV2|TRBJ2-2|-
CASAGGLAGTGELFF
>TRBV5-4|TRBJ1-1|-
CASKTEPQGAEAFF
>TRBV5-5|TRBJ2-2|-
CASSWGPNTGELFF
>TRBV5-1|TRBJ1-1|once
CASTRQGDTEAFF
>TRBV5-1|TRBJ2-3|-
CASSSSTDTQYF
>TRBV7-3|TRBJ2-1|-
CASSLAPGGAQGEQFF
>TRBV7-6|TRBJ2-1|-
CASSPGGRGSYNEQFF
>TRBV4-3|TRBJ1-4|-
CASSPQAATTNEKLFF
>TRBV5-4|TRBJ1-4|-
CASSFGRDDEKLFF
>TRBV6-1|TRBJ2-2|-
CASRGRRGTGELFF
>TRBV15|TRBJ2-5|-
CATSIAGTTQETQYF